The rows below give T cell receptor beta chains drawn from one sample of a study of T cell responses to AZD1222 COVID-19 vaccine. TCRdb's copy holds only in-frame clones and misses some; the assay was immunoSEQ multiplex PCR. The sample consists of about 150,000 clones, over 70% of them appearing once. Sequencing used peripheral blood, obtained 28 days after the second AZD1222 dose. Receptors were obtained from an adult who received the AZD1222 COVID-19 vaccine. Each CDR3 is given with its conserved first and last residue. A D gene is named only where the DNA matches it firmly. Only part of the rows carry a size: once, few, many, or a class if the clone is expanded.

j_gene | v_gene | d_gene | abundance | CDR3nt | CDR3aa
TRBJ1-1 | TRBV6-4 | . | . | TGTGCCAGCAGTGACTCAGCAGGGAGGGACACTGAAGCTTTCTTT | CASSDSAGRDTEAFF
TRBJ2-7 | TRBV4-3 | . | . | TGCGCCAGCAGCCCCTGGAGGGCCCCGACTACGGTGCAGTACTTC | CASSPWRAPTTVQYF
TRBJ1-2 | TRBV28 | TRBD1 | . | TGTGCCAGCAGTTTAGCGGACAGGTTCTATGGCTACACCTTC | CASSLADRFYGYTF
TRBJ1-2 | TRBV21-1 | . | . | TGTGCCAGCAGCGGACGACAGGAGATCCTTTATGGCTACACCTTC | CASSGRQEILYGYTF
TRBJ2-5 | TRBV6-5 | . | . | TGTGCCAGTGGCCGAGGGGGGGTGGAGACCCAGTACTTC | CASGRGGVETQYF
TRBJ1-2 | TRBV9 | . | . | TGTGCCAGCAGCCCCGGGGAGGACTATGGCTACACCTTC | CASSPGEDYGYTF
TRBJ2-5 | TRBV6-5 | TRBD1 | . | TGTGCCAGCAGTTCCAGACAGGGACGAGAGACCCAGTACTTC | CASSSRQGRETQYF
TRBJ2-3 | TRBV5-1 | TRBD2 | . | TGCGCCACTTCCCGGGGGGACCTTAGCACAGATACGCAGTATTTT | CATSRGDLSTDTQYF
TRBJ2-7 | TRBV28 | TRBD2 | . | TGTGCCATAGGGAGCGGGAGGGGCTACGAGCAGTACTTC | CAIGSGRGYEQYF
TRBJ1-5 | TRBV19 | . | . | TGTGCCAGTAGTATCGGGGGGCTGTTGGCCCAGCATTTT | CASSIGGLLAQHF
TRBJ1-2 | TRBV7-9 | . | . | TGTGCCAGCAGCTCCGAAGGAGGCTACACCTTC | CASSSEGGYTF
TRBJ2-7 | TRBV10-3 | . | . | TGTGCCACCAGCGGCGGGGGCCACGAGCAGTACTTC | CATSGGGHEQYF
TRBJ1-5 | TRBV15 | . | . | TGTGCCACCAGCAGAGATCTAGTTCAGCCCCAGCATTTT | CATSRDLVQPQHF
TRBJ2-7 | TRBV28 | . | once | . | CASSFGAGAPPGF
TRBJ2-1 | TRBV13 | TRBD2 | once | TGTGCCAGCAGTTCCCCCCGGGGACTAGCGGGGAGCTCCTACAATGAGCAGTTCTTC | CASSSPRGLAGSSYNEQFF
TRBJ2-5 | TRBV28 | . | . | TGTGCCAGCAGTTTATCTACGGGGGCGCGGAGGAAACAAGAGACCCAGTACTTC | CASSLSTGARRKQETQYF
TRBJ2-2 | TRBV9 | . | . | TGTGCCAGCAGCGTAGGAAGCACCGGGGAGCTGTTTTTT | CASSVGSTGELFF
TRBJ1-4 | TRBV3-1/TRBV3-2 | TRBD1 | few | TGTGCCAGCAGCATGGACAGGGGGGATGAAAAACTGTTTTTT | CASSMDRGDEKLFF
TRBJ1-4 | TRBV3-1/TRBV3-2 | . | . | TGTGCCAGCAGCCAAGATTGGAGAACTAATGAAAAACTGTTTTTT | CASSQDWRTNEKLFF
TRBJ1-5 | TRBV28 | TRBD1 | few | TGTGCCAGCAGTTTGGGACAGGGGTACAGGCAGCCCCAGCATTTT | CASSLGQGYRQPQHF
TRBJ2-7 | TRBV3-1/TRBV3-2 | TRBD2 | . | TGTGCCAGCAGCCGAGGGACTAGCGGGAGTAGTTACGAGCAGTACTTC | CASSRGTSGSSYEQYF
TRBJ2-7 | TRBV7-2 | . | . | TGTGCCAGCAGCTTAGAAGCGGGACAGCGGATCTACGAGCAGTACTTC | CASSLEAGQRIYEQYF